The following is a TCR beta chain sequence with its context. This CDR3 contains 14 residues. Trimming took off 5 bases at V and 10 bases at J, with 20 bases between the two ends. Germline loops: CDR1 SGHTA, CDR2 FQGNSA. The sample originates from a study of blood T cell repertoires in COVID-19. In the original processing: The assay estimated nucleated cells by amplifying reference gene primers. The table came from immunoSEQ multiplex PCR; TCRdb's copy has only in-frame clones and leaves some out. D and trimming were read from the DNA, whereas the V and J calls and clone size are those reported in that table. The table has 120,000 to 150,000 clones, roughly 86% seen once.

The sequenced material came from peripheral blood. V and J are TRBV7-2 and TRBJ1-1; the D is unclear. The sequence derives from a man aged 45-60 years with active or convalescent COVID-19. The CDR3 protein is CASSPPPPRSRAFF. The CDR3 DNA is TGTGCCAGCAGCCCCCCGCCGCCGCGGAGTCGAGCTTTCTTT.